These 9 T cell receptor beta chains share one sample of origin, sequenced in a study of cytomegalovirus exposure and HLA in healthy donors. The primer mix had 60 Vbeta and 13 Jbeta primers. TCRdb's copy holds only in-frame clones and misses some; the assay was immunoSEQ multiplex PCR. The repertoire holds roughly 120,000 clones, with about 80% as singletons. The source material was PBMCs. These receptor sequences come from a man aged 30 to 39 in good health and CMV-seropositive.

DNA for the CDR3: TGTGCCAGCAGTGAAGCGTCCCCGGGACTAGCTTACTCCTACAATGAGCAGTTCTTC. Protein sequence: CASSEASPGLAYSYNEQFF. This sequence joins TRBV6-1 and TRBJ2-1; 9 bases are shared with TRBD2. This CDR3 has 19 amino acids. V shed 0 bases and J 0 bases; nucleotides not matched to a gene: 9. Germline V gene lookup returns CDR1 MNHNS and CDR2 SASEGT.

This chain connects TRBV5-1 to TRBJ1-1; D remains ambiguous. The CDR3 runs 15 residues. Between the trimmed V and J ends, which lost 3 bases and 0 bases, there was a span of 12 bases. CDR1 and CDR2 from the germline V gene are SGHRS and YFSETQ. CDR3 amino acids: CASSYDINMNTEAFF. The CDR3 nucleotides read TGCGCCAGCAGCTACGATATCAACATGAACACTGAAGCTTTCTTT.

The chain uses TRBV11-3 and TRBJ2-1; 13 bases line up with TRBD2. CDR3 size: 16 residues. V shed 1 base, J shed 8 bases, and the junction held 5 bases outside the gene matches. Germline loops: CDR1 SGHNT, CDR2 YENEEA. CDR3 DNA sequence: TGTGCCAGCAGCTTAGGACTAGCGGGAGGAGCCGATGAGCAGTTCTTC. It translates to CASSLGLAGGADEQFF.

The chain uses TRBV5-1 and TRBJ2-7; the match to TRBD1 covers 7 bases. V lost 3 bases, J lost 3 bases, and 9 bases stayed unmatched. The germline V gene has CDR1 SGHRS and CDR2 YFSETQ. CDR3 length equals 15 residues. CDR3 DNA: TGCGCCAGCAGCTCCCAGGGGGTTTGGGGCTACGAGCAGTACTTC. This sequence encodes CASSSQGVWGYEQYF.

The chain carries TRBV9 and TRBJ2-2; 9 nucleotides agree with TRBD1. Germline-derived CDR1 and CDR2 are SGDLS and YYNGEE. The V segment lost 3 bases and the J segment 4 bases; nucleotides outside the gene matches: 10. The CDR3 runs 17 residues. This CDR3 is CASSASLQGAGTGELFF. The DNA for the CDR3 is TGTGCCAGCAGCGCGAGCCTACAGGGGGCAGGCACCGGGGAGCTGTTTTTT.

This clone is a singleton in its sample. The V gene is TRBV4-3, the J gene TRBJ2-1, with 8 nucleotides matching TRBD1. This CDR3 comprises 18 residues. V lost 2 bases to trimming and J lost 7 bases; unmatched junction nucleotides: 16. Germline-derived CDR1 and CDR2 are LGHNA and YSLEER. CDR3 sequence reads: CASSQTAGSDRVGNEQFF. The CDR3 DNA is TGCGCCAGCAGCCAAACAGCCGGCTCGGACAGGGTCGGGAATGAGCAGTTCTTC.

The chain carries TRBV7-3 and TRBJ2-7; D possibly corresponds to TRBD1 (5 bases). Germline assignment: CDR1 SGHTA and CDR2 FQGTGA. V was pared by 4 bases and J by 3 bases, with 10 bases between. CDR3 size: 13 residues. CDR3 loop: CASSYQGGYEQYF. In nucleotides, the CDR3 is TGTGCCAGCAGCTATCAGGGCGGCTACGAGCAGTACTTC.

V gene TRBV7-3 combines with J gene TRBJ2-1, with TRBD2 matching over 8 bases. The germline V gene has CDR1 SGHTA and CDR2 FQGTGA. The CDR3 sequence is 14 residues long. V gave up 2 bases and J gave up 14 bases; unmatched junction bases: 11. The CDR3 region has the DNA TGTGCCAGCAGCTTAGGAGCCCGGGGGACTAGTAAGTTCTTC. Its protein product is CASSLGARGTSKFF.

This clone was recorded only once. The rearrangement uses TRBV27 and TRBJ2-7; D possibly corresponds to TRBD1 (6 bases). The germline V and J ends were trimmed by 5 bases and 1 base, with 9 bases remaining between them. Germline assignment: CDR1 MNHEY and CDR2 SMNVEV (reference sequence). This CDR3 comprises 13 residues. CDR3 nucleotide sequence: TGTGCCAGCAGTGTACAGGGTTCCTACGAGCAGTACTTC. It codes for CASSVQGSYEQYF.